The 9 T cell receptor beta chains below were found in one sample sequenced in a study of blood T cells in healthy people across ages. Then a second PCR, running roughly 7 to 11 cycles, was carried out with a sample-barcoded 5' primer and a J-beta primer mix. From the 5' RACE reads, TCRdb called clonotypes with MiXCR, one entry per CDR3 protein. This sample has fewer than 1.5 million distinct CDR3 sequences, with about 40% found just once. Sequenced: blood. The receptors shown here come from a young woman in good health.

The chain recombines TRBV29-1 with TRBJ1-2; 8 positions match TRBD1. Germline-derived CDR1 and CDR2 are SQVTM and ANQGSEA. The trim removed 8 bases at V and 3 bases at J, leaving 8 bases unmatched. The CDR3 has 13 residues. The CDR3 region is CSTQDREDYGYTF. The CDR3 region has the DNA TGCAGCACGCAGGACAGGGAGGACTATGGCTACACCTTC.

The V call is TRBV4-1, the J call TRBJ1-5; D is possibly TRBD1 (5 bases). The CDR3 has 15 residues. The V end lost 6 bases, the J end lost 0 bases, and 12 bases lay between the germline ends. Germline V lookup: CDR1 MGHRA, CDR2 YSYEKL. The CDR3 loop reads CASSSRVDSNQPQHF. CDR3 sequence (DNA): TGCGCCAGCAGTAGCAGGGTGGATAGCAATCAGCCCCAGCATTTT.

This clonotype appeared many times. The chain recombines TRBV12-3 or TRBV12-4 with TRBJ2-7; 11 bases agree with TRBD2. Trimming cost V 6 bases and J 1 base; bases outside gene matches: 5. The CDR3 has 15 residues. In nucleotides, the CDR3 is TGTGCCAGCAGCTCCGGGACTAGCGGTTCCTACGAGCAGTACTTC. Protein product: CASSSGTSGSYEQYF.

The CDR3 DNA sequence: TGCGCCAGCAGTGCATCGGGGGTTAATGGCTACACCTTC. This sequence encodes CASSASGVNGYTF. The chain recombines TRBV10-1 with TRBJ1-2; D may be TRBD1 (5 bases). The ends were cut back, 4 bases at V and 6 bases at J, with 12 bases in the middle. From germline, CDR1 is WNHNN and CDR2 SYGVQD (reference sequence). This CDR3 is built from 13 residues.

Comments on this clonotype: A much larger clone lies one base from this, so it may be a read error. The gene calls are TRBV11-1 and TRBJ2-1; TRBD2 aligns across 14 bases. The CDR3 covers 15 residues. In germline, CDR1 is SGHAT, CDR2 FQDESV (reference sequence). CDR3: CASSPGTSGSNERFF. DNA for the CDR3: TGTGCCAGCAGCCCCGGGACTAGCGGGAGCAATGAGCGGTTCTTC.

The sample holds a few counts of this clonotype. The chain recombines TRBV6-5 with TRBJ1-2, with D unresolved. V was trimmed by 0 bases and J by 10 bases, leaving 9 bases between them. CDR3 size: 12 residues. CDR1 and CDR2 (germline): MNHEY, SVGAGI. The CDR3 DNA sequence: TGTGCCAGCAGTTACTCCGTCGGAGACTACACCTTC. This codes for CASSYSVGDYTF.

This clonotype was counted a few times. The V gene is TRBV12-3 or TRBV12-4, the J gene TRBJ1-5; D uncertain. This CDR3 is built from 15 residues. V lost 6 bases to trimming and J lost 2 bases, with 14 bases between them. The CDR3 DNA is TGTGCCAGCAGCGAAAAAGGGCTGGGCAATCAGCCCCAGCATTTT. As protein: CASSEKGLGNQPQHF.

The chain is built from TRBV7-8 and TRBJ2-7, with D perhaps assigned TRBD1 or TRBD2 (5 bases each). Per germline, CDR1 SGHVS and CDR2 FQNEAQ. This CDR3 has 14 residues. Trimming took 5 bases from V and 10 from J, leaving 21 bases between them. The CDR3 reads CASSAGGERGDQYF. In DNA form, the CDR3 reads TGTGCCAGCAGCGCAGGAGGAGAGAGGGGAGACCAGTACTTC. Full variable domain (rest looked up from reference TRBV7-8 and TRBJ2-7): GAGVSQSPRYKVAKRGQDVALRCDPISGHVSLFWYQQALGQGPEFLTYFQNEAQLDKSGLPSDRFFAERPEGSVSTLKIQRTQQEDSAVYLCASSAGGERGDQYFGPGTRLTVT.

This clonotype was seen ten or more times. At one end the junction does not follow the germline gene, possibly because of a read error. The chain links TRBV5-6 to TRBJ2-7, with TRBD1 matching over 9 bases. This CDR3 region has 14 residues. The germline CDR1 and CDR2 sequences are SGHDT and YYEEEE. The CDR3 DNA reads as TGTGCCAGCAGTTTGGGGGACAGGGACTACGAGCAGTACTTC. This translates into CASSLGDRDYEQYF. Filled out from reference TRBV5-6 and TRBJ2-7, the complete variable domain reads DAGVTQSPTHLIKTRGQQVTLRCSPKSGHDTVSWYQQALGQGPQFIFQYYEEEERQRGNFPDRFSGHQFPNYSSELNVNALLLGDSALYLCASSLGDRDYEQYFGPGTRLTVT.